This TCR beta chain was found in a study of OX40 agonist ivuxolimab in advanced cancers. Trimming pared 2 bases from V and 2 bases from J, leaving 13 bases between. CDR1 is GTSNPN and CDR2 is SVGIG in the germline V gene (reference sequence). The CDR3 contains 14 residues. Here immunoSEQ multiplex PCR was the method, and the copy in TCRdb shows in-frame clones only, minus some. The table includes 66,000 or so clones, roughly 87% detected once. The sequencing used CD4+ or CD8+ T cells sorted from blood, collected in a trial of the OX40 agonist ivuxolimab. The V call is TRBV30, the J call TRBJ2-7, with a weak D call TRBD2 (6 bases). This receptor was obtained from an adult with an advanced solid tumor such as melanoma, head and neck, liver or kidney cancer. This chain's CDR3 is CAWSRLGGPYEQYF. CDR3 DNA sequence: TGTGCCTGGAGTAGGTTGGGAGGTCCCTACGAGCAGTACTTC.